This T cell receptor (beta chain) was identified during a study of neurological immune-mediated disorders. The study's findings and limits: Among 34 multiple sclerosis patients, 18 had repertoires that phylogenetic grouping placed in one related-CDR3 cluster, a possible signature.

CDR1 is MNHEY and CDR2 is SMNVEV in the germline V gene (reference sequence). The CDR3 extends over 11 amino acids. The germline V and J ends were trimmed by 3 bases and 6 bases, with 3 bases remaining between them. This clonotype was recorded at least ten times. What it recognizes is unknown. TCRdb passed the 5' RACE reads through MiXCR, listing each CDR3 protein once. Among tens of thousands of distinct CDR3 sequences listed, about 2.5% were seen once. This clonotype originated in a man aged 50-59 years with multiple sclerosis. Specimen: PBMCs. The rearrangement uses TRBV27 and TRBJ1-5; D gene unclear. The CDR3 DNA reads TGTGCCAGCAGTTTTTTTCAGCCCCAGCATTTT. Translating it yields CASSFFQPQHF.